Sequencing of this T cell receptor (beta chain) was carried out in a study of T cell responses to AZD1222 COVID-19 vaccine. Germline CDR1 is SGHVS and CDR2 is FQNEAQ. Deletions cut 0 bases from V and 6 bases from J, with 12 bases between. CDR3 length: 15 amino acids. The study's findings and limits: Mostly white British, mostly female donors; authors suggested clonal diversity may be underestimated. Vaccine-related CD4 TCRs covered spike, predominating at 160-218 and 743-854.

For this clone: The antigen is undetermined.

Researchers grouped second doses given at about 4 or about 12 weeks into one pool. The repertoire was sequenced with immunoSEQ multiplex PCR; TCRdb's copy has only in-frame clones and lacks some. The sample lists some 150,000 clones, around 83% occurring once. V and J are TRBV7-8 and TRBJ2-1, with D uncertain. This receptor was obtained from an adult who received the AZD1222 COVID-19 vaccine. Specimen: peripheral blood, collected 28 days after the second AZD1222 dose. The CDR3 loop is CASSLALWLGNEQFF. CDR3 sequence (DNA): TGTGCCAGCAGCTTAGCCCTCTGGCTAGGCAATGAGCAGTTCTTC.